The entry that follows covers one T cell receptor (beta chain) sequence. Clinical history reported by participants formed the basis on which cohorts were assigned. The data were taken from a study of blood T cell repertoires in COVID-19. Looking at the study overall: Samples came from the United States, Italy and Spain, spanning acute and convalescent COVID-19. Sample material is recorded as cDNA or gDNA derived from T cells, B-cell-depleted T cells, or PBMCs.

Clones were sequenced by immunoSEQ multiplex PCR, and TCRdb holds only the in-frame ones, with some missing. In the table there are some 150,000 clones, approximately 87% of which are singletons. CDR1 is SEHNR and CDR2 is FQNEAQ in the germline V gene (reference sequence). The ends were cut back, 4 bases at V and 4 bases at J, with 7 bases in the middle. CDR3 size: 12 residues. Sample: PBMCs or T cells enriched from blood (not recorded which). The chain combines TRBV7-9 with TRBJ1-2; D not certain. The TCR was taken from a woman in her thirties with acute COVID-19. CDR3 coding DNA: TGTGCCAGCAGCTCTTCTATCTATGGCTACACCTTC. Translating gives CASSSSIYGYTF.